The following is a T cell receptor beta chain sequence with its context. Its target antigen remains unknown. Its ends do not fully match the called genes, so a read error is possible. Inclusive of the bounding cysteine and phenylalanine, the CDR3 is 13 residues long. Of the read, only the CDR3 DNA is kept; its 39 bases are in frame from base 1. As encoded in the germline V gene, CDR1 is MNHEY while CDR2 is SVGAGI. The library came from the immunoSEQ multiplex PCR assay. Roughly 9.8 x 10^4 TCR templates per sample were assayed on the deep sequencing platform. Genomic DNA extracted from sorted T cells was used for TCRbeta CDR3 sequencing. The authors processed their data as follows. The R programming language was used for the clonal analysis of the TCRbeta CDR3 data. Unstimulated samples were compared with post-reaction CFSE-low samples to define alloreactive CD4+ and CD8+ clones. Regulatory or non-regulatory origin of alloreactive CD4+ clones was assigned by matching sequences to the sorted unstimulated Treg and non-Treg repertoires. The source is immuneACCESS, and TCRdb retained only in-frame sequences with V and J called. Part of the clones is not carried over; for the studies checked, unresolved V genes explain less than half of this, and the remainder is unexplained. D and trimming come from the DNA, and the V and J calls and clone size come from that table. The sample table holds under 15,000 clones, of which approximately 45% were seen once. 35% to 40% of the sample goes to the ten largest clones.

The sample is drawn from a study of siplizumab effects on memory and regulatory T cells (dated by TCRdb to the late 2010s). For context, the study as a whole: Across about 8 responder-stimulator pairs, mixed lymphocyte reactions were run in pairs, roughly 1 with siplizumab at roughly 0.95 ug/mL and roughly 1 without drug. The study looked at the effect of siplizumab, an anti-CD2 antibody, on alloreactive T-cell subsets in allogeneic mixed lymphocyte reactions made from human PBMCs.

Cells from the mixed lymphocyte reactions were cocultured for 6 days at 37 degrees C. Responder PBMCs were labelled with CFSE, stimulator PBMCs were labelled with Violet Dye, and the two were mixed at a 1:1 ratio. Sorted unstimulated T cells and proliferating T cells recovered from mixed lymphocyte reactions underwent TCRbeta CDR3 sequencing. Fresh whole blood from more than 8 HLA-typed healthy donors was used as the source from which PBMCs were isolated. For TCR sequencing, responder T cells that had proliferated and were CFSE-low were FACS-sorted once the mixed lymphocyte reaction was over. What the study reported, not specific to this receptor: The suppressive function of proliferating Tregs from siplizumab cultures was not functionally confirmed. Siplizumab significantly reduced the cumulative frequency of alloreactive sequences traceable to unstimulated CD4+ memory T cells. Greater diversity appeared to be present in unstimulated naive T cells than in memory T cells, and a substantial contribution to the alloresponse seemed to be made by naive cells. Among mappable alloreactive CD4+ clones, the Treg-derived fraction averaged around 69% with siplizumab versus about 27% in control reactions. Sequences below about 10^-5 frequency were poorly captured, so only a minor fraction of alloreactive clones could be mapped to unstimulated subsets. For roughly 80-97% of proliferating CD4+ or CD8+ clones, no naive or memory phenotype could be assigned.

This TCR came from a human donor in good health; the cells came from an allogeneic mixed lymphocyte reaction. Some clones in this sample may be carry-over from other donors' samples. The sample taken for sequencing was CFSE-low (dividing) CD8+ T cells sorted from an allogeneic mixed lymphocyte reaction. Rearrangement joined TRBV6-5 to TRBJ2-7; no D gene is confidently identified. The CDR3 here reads CASSYSDSYGQYF. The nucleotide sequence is TGTGCCAGCAGTTATAGTGACTCCTACGGGCAGTACTTC.